Listed here are 6 T cell receptor beta chains from one sample, sequenced in a study of cytomegalovirus exposure and HLA in healthy donors. Primers: 60 Vbeta forward and 13 Jbeta reverse. Sequenced by immunoSEQ multiplex PCR; TCRdb stores in-frame clones only, minus some. This table holds more than 95,000 clones, around four fifths found once. Sample: PBMCs. The receptors originated from a man younger than 30 in good health and CMV-seropositive.

V gene TRBV5-1 combines with J gene TRBJ2-7, with D maybe TRBD1 (5 bases). This CDR3 spans 13 amino acids. CDR1 SGHRS and CDR2 YFSETQ come from the germline V gene. Trimming shortened V by 4 bases and J by 3 bases, and 11 bases separated the two germline ends. CDR3: CASSPGHNYEQYF. The DNA for the CDR3 is TGCGCCAGCAGCCCTGGACATAACTACGAGCAGTACTTC.

This chain joins TRBV10-3 and TRBJ2-5; D unclear. Trimming shortened V by 10 bases and J by 0 bases, and 12 bases separated the two germline ends. Germline V CDR1 and CDR2: ENHRY, SYGVKD. The CDR3 extends over 13 amino acids. As DNA, the CDR3 is TGTGCCACCTCATCCGAGGACCAAGAGACCCAGTACTTC. It encodes CATSSEDQETQYF.

J is TRBJ2-7 and V is TRBV13, with D maybe TRBD1 (5 bases). The length of the CDR3 is 15 residues. The ends were cut back, 2 bases at V and 2 bases at J, with 13 bases in the middle. Germline assignment: CDR1 PRHDT and CDR2 FYEKMQ (reference sequence). The DNA of the CDR3 is TGTGCCAGCAGCTTAAGGGGATGGGTTCCCTACGAGCAGTACTTC. Translation gives CASSLRGWVPYEQYF.

The rearrangement joins TRBV19 to TRBJ2-2; 8 bases are a match to TRBD2. The CDR3 extends over 13 amino acids. V was clipped by 11 bases and J by 1 base; unmatched bases: 3. CDR1 LNHDA and CDR2 SQIVND come from the germline V gene (reference sequence). CDR3 DNA: TGTGCCGGCAGCGGGGGGAACACCGGGGAGCTGTTTTTT. It yields the protein CAGSGGNTGELFF.

This clone was seen a handful of times. This chain connects TRBV4-1 to TRBJ1-1; D is unresolved. The CDR3 loop spans 15 amino acids. V lost 5 bases and J 2 bases, leaving 15 bases between the germline ends. CDR1 and CDR2 (germline): MGHRA, YSYEKL. The CDR3 coding sequence is TGCGCCAGCAGCACCCTGGAACGGAGCAACACTGAAGCTTTCTTT. Protein product: CASSTLERSNTEAFF.

The chain has TRBV9 and TRBJ2-2; 7 bases agree with TRBD1. CDR1 and CDR2 (germline): SGDLS, YYNGEE. V was clipped by 0 bases and J by 1 base; unmatched bases: 9. The CDR3 is made up of 18 amino acids. The CDR3: CASSVARSGTENTGELFF. The CDR3 nucleotides read TGTGCCAGCAGCGTAGCTCGGAGTGGGACAGAGAACACCGGGGAGCTGTTTTTT.